This T cell receptor (beta chain) was documented in a study of T-cell memory formation after mild COVID-19. Trimming removed 6 bases from V and 9 bases from J, with 21 bases in between. Per the germline V gene, CDR1 is SNHLY and CDR2 is FYNNEI. The CDR3 consists of 15 residues. TCRdb re-called the 5' RACE reads with MiXCR, one entry per CDR3 protein. The sample carries hundreds of thousands of distinct CDR3 sequences, about 20% recorded once. The sequence was collected from an adult woman who had mild COVID-19 (a few samples of this study predate the infection). Cell type and time point are not known. V gene TRBV2 combines with J gene TRBJ2-1, with D possibly matching TRBD1 (6 bases). The sequencing sample was made of PBMCs or a T cell subset sorted from them (not recorded which). CDR3 sequence: CASRNIGARGGEQFF. DNA for the CDR3: TGTGCCAGCAGGAACATCGGGGCCAGAGGGGGTGAGCAGTTCTTC.